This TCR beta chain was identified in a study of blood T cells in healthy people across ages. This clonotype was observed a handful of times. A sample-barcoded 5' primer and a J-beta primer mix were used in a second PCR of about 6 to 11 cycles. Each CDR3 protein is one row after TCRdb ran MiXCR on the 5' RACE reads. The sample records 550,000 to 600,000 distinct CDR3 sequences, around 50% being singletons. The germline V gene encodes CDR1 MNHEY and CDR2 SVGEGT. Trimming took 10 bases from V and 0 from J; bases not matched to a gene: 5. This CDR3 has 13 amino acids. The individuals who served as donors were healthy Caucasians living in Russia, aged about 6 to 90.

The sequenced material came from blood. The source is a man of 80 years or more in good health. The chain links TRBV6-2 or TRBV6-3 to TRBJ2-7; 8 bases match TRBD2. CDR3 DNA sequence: TGTGCCACCGTAGCGGGGAGCTCCTACGAGCAGTACTTC. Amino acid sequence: CATVAGSSYEQYF.